This T cell receptor beta chain appears in the sequencing data of a study of blood T cell repertoires in COVID-19. Overall study context: Donors in the United States, Italy and Spain gave samples during acute or convalescent COVID-19. PBMCs, B-cell-depleted T cells, or T cells provided the cDNA or gDNA that made up the material.

In the study's own analysis: Quantification of nucleated cells was approximated via reference gene primer amplification. Libraries were prepared by immunoSEQ multiplex PCR; TCRdb keeps only in-frame clonotypes and omits some of them. The V and J calls and clone size come from that table; D and trimming were worked out from the DNA. The table includes approximately 69,000 clones, around 80% detected once. In this sample, this clone turned up once. The receptor's source is a woman older than 75 with acute or convalescent COVID-19. The specimen was peripheral blood.

The CDR3 nucleotides read TGTGCCAGCAGCTTAATCCCGGTATATGAGCAGTACTTC. It codes for CASSLIPVYEQYF. This chain uses TRBV7-6 with TRBJ2-7; D remains ambiguous. CDR1 is SGHVS, CDR2 FNYEAQ, per germline. The V and J ends lost 2 bases and 7 bases respectively, with 12 bases between them. The CDR3 loop spans 13 amino acids.